This note documents a single T cell receptor beta chain sequence. Its antigen remains unidentified. Here immunoSEQ multiplex PCR was the method, and the copy in TCRdb shows in-frame clones only, minus some. The sample yields some 52,000 clones, around three quarters seen once. The record originates from a study of T cells in localized non-small cell lung cancer. Whole-study results and caveats: There was an association of higher blood T cell density with longer overall survival. Adjacent lung held a median approximately 50 of the top 100 tumor clones. Uninvolved adjacent lung had the highest recorded T cell clonality, with tumor below it.

Deletions cut 3 bases from V and 4 bases from J, with 12 bases between. The CDR3 has 14 amino acids. Germline V gives CDR1 LNHDA, CDR2 SQIVND (reference sequence). Sequenced material: PBMCs, taken before any cancer treatment. This chain links TRBV19 with TRBJ1-1; D is uncertain. This receptor was taken from a woman aged 40 to 75 with stage II lung adenocarcinoma. The CDR3 nucleotides read TGTGCCAGTAGTATTAGTAGCGGGAGCACTGAAGCTTTCTTT. Protein product: CASSISSGSTEAFF.